The clone carrying this T cell receptor (beta chain) was picked up many times. Its matching antigen is unknown. This entry comes from a study of human T cells and chemical hapten exposure. This CDR3 is built from 15 residues. V was cut by 0 bases and J by 7 bases, with 15 bases left in between. Germline V CDR1 and CDR2: KGHSH, LQKENI. Time point of the sample: patch test 2, 6 weeks after DPC sensitization. Treatment of the sample: therapeutic diphenylcyclopropenone sensitization with weekly scalp DPC. In the original workflow: Sample-level TCR yields exhibited a median of approximately 96,000, with a range of about 20,000 to 690,600. Via MiXCR, TCRdb re-called the RACE reads, giving one row per CDR3 protein. The V and J calls and clone size come from TCRdb's table, not from the authors' own analysis. The sample has about 350,000 distinct CDR3 sequences; around 6% are singletons. The study, taken as a whole, reports: The number of TCRs over 1 in 1000 frequency stayed unchanged after DPC.

V usage is TRBV18 and J usage is TRBJ1-1, with a tentative D call TRBD1 (5 bases). The sample in question was whole blood, obtained in connection with sensitization to the hapten diphenylcyclopropenone (DPC). This sequence originates from a woman younger than 35 with alopecia areata. Some clones in this sample may be carry-over from other donors' samples. The chain's CDR3 is CASSPPGRGGVEAFF. The CDR3 DNA follows: TGTGCCAGCTCACCACCGGGTAGGGGTGGAGTTGAAGCTTTCTTT.